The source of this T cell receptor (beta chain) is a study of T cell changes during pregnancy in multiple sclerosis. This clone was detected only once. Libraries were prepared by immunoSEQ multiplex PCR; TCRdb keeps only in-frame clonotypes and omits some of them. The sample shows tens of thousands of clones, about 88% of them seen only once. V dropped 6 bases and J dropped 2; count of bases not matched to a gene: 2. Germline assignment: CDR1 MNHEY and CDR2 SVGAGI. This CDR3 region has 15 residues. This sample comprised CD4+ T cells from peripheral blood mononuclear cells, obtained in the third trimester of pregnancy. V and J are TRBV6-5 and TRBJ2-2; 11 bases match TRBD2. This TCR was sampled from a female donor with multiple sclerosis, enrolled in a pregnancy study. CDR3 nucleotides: TGTGCCAGCAGACTAGCGGGGGCCAACACCGGGGAGCTGTTTTTT. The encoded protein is CASRLAGANTGELFF.